This T cell receptor (beta chain) stems from a study of vaccination and CD4 T cells after COVID-19 (dated 2022 in TCRdb). Regarding the research as a whole: The convalescent cohort included six males and four females, with two Hispanic individuals, seven Caucasians, two Asians and one multiracial person. Each participant got two doses of either the Pfizer-BioNTech BNT162b2 vaccine (n=8) or the Moderna mRNA-1273 vaccine (n=2). Post-COVID blood samples from convalescent patients were collected a median of approximately 93 days after diagnosis, with a range of roughly 35 to 161 days. Post-vaccine blood samples were taken a median of around 77 days after the second vaccine dose, with a range of about 14 to 241 days. Culture stimuli were overlapping spike peptide pools from SARS-CoV-2 and from the common cold coronaviruses HCoV-NL63, HCoV-OC43 and HCoV-229E. As controls, cultures received a CEFX viral epitope pool (the positive control), an HIV-1 Nef peptide pool (the negative control), or no peptide at all. In over 8 COVID-19 convalescent patients and 4 infection-naive healthy vaccine recipients, the spike-specific CD4+ TCR repertoire before mRNA vaccination was compared with the repertoire after mRNA vaccination. General conclusions and limits of the study: Nearly all vaccine-specific clones in convalescent patients (304 of 307) were mono-reactive for SARS-CoV-2 spike rather than cross-reactive with common cold coronaviruses. In convalescent patients, a median roughly 85% of post-vaccine SARS-CoV-2-reactive clones were detected only after vaccination, and vaccine-specific priming was suggested by this finding. An increase in the median number of SARS-CoV-2-reactive clonotypes from approximately 20 after infection to roughly 38 after vaccination was observed, but the change was not found to be significant. The study included relatively few convalescent patients and did not analyze early timepoints after natural infection.

Library preparation used PCR. TCR sequencing of DNA from cultured CD4+ T cells used the Oncomine TCR Beta short-read assay at the Johns Hopkins FTIC core. The QIAamp micro DNA kit was used to extract genomic DNA from the cultured CD4+ T cells. Oncomine TCR Beta libraries made from cultured CD4+ T cells were pooled using unique dual indexes and sequenced on an Illumina iSeq 100. On the authors' methods: Non-productive sequences were removed, and CDR3s that did not start with C, did not end with F or W, or were shorter than 7 amino acids were discarded. Antigen-specific clonotypes were identified using the MANAFEST web application through comparison of peptide-stimulated wells with reference and other culture wells. To be called positive, a clone needed an FDR below 0.05, an odds ratio above 5, and a productive frequency above 0.1% in at least two of three replicate wells. A clonotype counted as cross-reactive if it showed significant expansion both in the SARS-CoV-2 spike wells and in at least one common cold coronavirus spike condition. CDR3 homology was assessed with Levenshtein distances (stringdist) and unrooted phylogenetic trees (ape) in R version 3.6.1. The raw public data were reprocessed by TCRdb itself: fastp quality trimming at Q25, MiXCR clonotype calling, in-frame beta chains only. Records with the same CDR3 protein are collapsed into one entry carrying the most frequent genes and DNA. These V and J calls derive from TCRdb rather than the authors' analysis. The sample contains 25,000 to 30,000 distinct CDR3 sequences, around 60% of them found a single time. The ten largest clones represent about a sixth of the sample.

Its CDR3 holds 13 amino acids, cysteine through phenylalanine. The entry retains the CDR3 DNA only, 39 bases that are in frame from base 1. V loses 2 bases, J loses 2 bases, and the germline ends lie 4 bases apart. CDR1 is given as SEHNR and CDR2 as FQNEAQ, both from the germline V gene (reference sequence). Per the publication, the treatment or condition label means: approximately nine-day PBMC culture with coronavirus spike peptide pools or control peptides (ViraFEST assay). To expand antigen-specific T cells with peptide pools and then pick out the expanded clonotypes through TCR sequencing, the study relied on the ViraFEST assay. Negative nucleocapsid antibody tests before and after vaccination confirmed that the healthy vaccine recipients had no prior SARS-CoV-2 infection. PBMCs were cultured at two million per well in IMDM supplemented with approximately 5% human AB serum and about 10 IU/ml IL-2, with 9.5 to 10 ug/ml peptide pools added. Half of the culture medium was replaced with fresh IL-2-containing medium on days 3 and 7. After around 10 days of culture, CD4+ T cells were isolated by negative selection with the EasySep CD4+ T cell isolation kit. Ficoll-Paque Plus gradient centrifugation was used to isolate PBMCs from whole blood, and the isolated PBMCs were then either used fresh or cryopreserved at -140C. Culture conditions were generally each tested in triplicate wells.

This clonotype was seen more than once but under ten times. No antigen is known for it. Qualities for individual bases were not recorded, and no much larger clone is one base off. The chain is assembled from TRBV7-9 and TRBJ2-1; a confident D gene designation cannot be given. This specimen was CD4+ T cells from blood, cultured in vitro, taken after SARS-CoV-2 vaccination. The sequence came from a human donor who received a COVID-19 vaccine. The nucleotides read TGTGCCAGCAGCTTACTGACCTACAATGAGCAGTTCTTC. It translates as CASSLLTYNEQFF.